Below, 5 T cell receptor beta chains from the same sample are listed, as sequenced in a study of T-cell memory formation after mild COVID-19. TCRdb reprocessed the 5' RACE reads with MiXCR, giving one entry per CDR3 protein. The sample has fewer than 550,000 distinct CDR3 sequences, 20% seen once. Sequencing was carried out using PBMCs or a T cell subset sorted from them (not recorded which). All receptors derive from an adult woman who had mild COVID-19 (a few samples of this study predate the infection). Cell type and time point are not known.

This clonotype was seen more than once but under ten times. The CDR3 nucleotides read TGTGCCACCAGCATGGGGGGAACTAACTATGGCTACACCTTC. Its translation: CATSMGGTNYGYTF. The J gene is TRBJ1-2, the V gene TRBV15; possible D gene TRBD1, 5 bases. With 4 bases removed from V and 0 bases from J, the gap between germline ends came to 9 bases. Germline CDR1 LNHNV, CDR2 YYDKDF (reference sequence). This CDR3 spans 14 amino acids.

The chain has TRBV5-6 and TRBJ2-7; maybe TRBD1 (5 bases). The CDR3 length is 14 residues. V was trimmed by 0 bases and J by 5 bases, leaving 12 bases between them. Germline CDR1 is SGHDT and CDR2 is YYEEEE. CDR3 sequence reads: CASSLEAGRHEQYF. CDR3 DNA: TGTGCCAGCAGCTTGGAGGCAGGGCGACACGAGCAGTACTTC.

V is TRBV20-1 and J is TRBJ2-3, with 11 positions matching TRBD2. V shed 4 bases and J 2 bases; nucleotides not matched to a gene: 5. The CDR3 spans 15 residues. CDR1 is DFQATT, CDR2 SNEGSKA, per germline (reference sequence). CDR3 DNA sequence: TGCAGTGCTAATCCGACTAGCGGGGCCACAGATACGCAGTATTTT. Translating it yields CSANPTSGATDTQYF.

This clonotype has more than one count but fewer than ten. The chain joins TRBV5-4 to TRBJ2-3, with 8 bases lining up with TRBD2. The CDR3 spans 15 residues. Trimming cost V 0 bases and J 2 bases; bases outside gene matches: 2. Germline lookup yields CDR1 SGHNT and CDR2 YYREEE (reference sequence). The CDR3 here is CASSLAGGITDTQYF. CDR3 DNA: TGTGCCAGCAGCTTGGCGGGGGGGATCACAGATACGCAGTATTTT.

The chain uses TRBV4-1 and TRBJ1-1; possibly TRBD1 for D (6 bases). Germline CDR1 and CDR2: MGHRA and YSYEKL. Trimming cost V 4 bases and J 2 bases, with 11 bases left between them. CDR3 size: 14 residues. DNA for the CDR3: TGCGCCAGCAGCCCAAGGGACATCAACACTGAAGCTTTCTTT. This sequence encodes CASSPRDINTEAFF.